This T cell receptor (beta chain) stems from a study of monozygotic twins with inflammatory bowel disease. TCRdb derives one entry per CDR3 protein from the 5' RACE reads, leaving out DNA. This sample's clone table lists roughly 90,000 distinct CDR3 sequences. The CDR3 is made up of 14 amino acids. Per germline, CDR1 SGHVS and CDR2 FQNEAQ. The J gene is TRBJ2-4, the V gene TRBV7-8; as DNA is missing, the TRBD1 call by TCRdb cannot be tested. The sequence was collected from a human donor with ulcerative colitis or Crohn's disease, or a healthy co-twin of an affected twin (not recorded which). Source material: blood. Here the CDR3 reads CASSLNPRKNIQYF.